The next 29 T cell receptor beta chains were all read from a single sample in a study of blood T cell repertoires in COVID-19. The repertoire was sequenced with immunoSEQ multiplex PCR; TCRdb's copy has only in-frame clones and lacks some. The data hold about 270,000 clones, with roughly 86% observed a single time. The specimen was peripheral blood. The source of these receptors is a man aged 35 to 55 with active or convalescent COVID-19.

This clone was found once. The rearrangement uses TRBV3-1 (or the pseudogene TRBV3-2) and TRBJ2-7; 13 bases line up with TRBD2. The CDR3 is made up of 18 amino acids. Germline V gene sequence: CDR1 LGHDT, CDR2 YNNKEL (reference sequence). Unmatched junction bases numbered 14, after V lost 4 bases and J lost 5 bases. CDR3 protein: CASSRYKPGLAGPNEQYF. In DNA form, the CDR3 reads TGTGCCAGCAGCCGATACAAGCCGGGACTAGCGGGACCCAACGAGCAGTACTTC.

The rearrangement links TRBV29-1 to TRBJ1-1, with D possibly being TRBD1 (5 bases). Germline V gene data show CDR1 as SQVTM and CDR2 as ANQGSEA. V was shortened by 4 bases and J by 5 bases, with 14 bases between the two germline ends. The CDR3 is 13 residues long. The DNA of the CDR3 is TGCAGCGTTGTGAGGCAGGGTGGAACTGAAGCTTTCTTT. Protein product: CSVVRQGGTEAFF.

This clone was detected a few times. The chain links TRBV11-3 to TRBJ2-7; tentatively, D is TRBD1 (5 bases). Germline values: CDR1 SGHNT, CDR2 YENEEA. Trimming removed 0 bases at V and 2 bases at J, with 8 bases between. The CDR3 extends over 14 amino acids. In DNA form, the CDR3 reads TGTGCCAGCAGCTTAGAGGCAGGGACCTACGAGCAGTACTTC. As protein: CASSLEAGTYEQYF.

The V gene is TRBV4-1, the J gene TRBJ2-4; TRBD1 matches 7 bases. From germline, CDR1 is MGHRA and CDR2 YSYEKL. Trimming took 3 bases from V and 5 from J; bases not matched to a gene: 10. The CDR3 runs to 16 residues. The CDR3 spells CASSQPTGWSENIQYF. The DNA for the CDR3 is TGCGCCAGCAGCCAGCCGACAGGGTGGTCAGAAAACATTCAGTACTTC.

The rearrangement links TRBV3-1 (or the pseudogene TRBV3-2) to TRBJ2-1; 10 bases are a match to TRBD2. The CDR3 runs to 16 residues. With V trimmed by 6 bases and J by 8 bases, 13 bases remained unmatched. Germline assignment: CDR1 LGHDT and CDR2 YNNKEL (reference sequence). Here the CDR3 reads CASRDWEAGGPDEQFF. The DNA for the CDR3 is TGTGCCAGCAGGGACTGGGAAGCGGGAGGGCCTGATGAGCAGTTCTTC.

V usage is TRBV11-1 and J usage is TRBJ2-5; TRBD2 aligns across 14 bases. V shed 8 bases and J 5 bases; nucleotides not matched to a gene: 7. The CDR3 runs 15 residues. Per germline, CDR1 SGHAT and CDR2 FQDESV (reference sequence). CDR3 in amino acids: CASRGLAGGTETQYF. CDR3 DNA sequence: TGTGCCAGCCGTGGACTAGCGGGGGGAACGGAGACCCAGTACTTC.

The chain recombines TRBV6-6 with TRBJ2-2, with 8 bases lining up with TRBD2. The V and J ends lost 7 bases and 5 bases, in that order; junction bases with no gene match: 12. Germline CDR1 and CDR2: MNHNY and SVGAGI (reference sequence). CDR3 size: 16 residues. Here the CDR3 reads CASNILSGSMTGELFF. In nucleotides, the CDR3 is TGTGCCAGCAATATACTCAGCGGGAGTATGACCGGGGAGCTGTTTTTT.

This clone is a singleton in its sample. The genes are TRBV27 and TRBJ2-3, with D perhaps TRBD2 (6 bases). CDR3 length: 14 residues. Germline CDR1 reads MNHEY; CDR2 reads SMNVEV (reference sequence). The V end lost 4 bases, the J end lost 2 bases, and 10 bases lay between the germline ends. CDR3 coding DNA: TGTGCCAGCAGTTCTAGACTAGTCACAGATACGCAGTATTTT. This encodes CASSSRLVTDTQYF.

This clone has just a few counts. The chain combines TRBV11-2 with TRBJ1-6; 10 nucleotides align to TRBD1. Losses at the gene ends were 5 bases for V and 7 bases for J; bases not matched to a gene: 8. Germline V gene data show CDR1 as SGHAT and CDR2 as FQNNGV. The CDR3 runs 16 residues. The DNA of the CDR3 is TGTGCCAGCAGCACCCGGGACAGGGGACTGAATTCACCCCTCCACTTT. This codes for CASSTRDRGLNSPLHF.

This clone was counted a few times. The rearrangement links TRBV5-1 to TRBJ2-5; no definite D call. The V end lost 3 bases, the J end lost 4 bases, and 10 bases lay between the germline ends. The CDR3 runs to 13 residues. Germline values: CDR1 SGHRS, CDR2 YFSETQ. This chain's CDR3 is CASSSRGRETQYF. The CDR3 DNA sequence: TGCGCCAGCAGCTCCCGTGGGCGAGAGACCCAGTACTTC.

The chain carries TRBV7-9 and TRBJ2-5; weak D call: TRBD2 (6 bases). Looked up from germline, CDR1 is SEHNR and CDR2 is FQNEAQ (reference sequence). The CDR3 totals 14 residues. V dropped 1 base and J dropped 7 bases, with 13 bases sitting between them. This CDR3 is CASSLGGAERTQYF. The CDR3 bases are TGTGCCAGCAGCTTAGGCGGGGCCGAACGGACCCAGTACTTC.

The J gene is TRBJ2-7, the V gene TRBV3-1 (or the pseudogene TRBV3-2); TRBD2 aligns across 9 bases. Germline V lookup: CDR1 LGHDT, CDR2 YNNKEL (reference sequence). The V gene end was trimmed by 3 bases and the J gene end by 4 bases; junction bases not matched to a gene: 13. This CDR3 spans 17 amino acids. CDR3 residues: CASSQERSGRGVYEQYF. The CDR3 region has the DNA TGTGCCAGCAGCCAGGAACGTAGCGGGAGAGGTGTTTACGAGCAGTACTTC.

The chain links TRBV29-1 to TRBJ1-2; tentative D call: TRBD1 (5 bases). V shed 3 bases and J shed 3 bases, with 11 bases lying between them. The CDR3 consists of 13 residues. Germline V gene data show CDR1 as SQVTM and CDR2 as ANQGSEA. For the CDR3, the DNA is TGCAGCGTTGATCGGCAGGGTGACTATGGCTACACCTTC. Translated: CSVDRQGDYGYTF. The full variable domain, in which reference TRBV29-1 and TRBJ1-2 provide the parts outside the CDR3, is SAVISQKPSRDICQRGTSLTIQCQVDSQVTMMFWYRQQPGQSLTLIATANQGSEATYESGFVIDKFPISRPNLTFSTLTVSNMSPEDSSIYLCSVDRQGDYGYTFGSGTRLTVV.

The chain has TRBV3-1 (or the pseudogene TRBV3-2) and TRBJ1-2; D is perhaps TRBD1 (6 bases). The CDR3 spans 14 residues. The V gene's germline CDR1 is LGHDT and CDR2 YNNKEL (reference sequence). Trimming pared 3 bases from V and 8 bases from J, leaving 16 bases between. CDR3 sequence (DNA): TGTGCCAGCAGCCAGGTTGCCAGCGGGGGCGGCTACACCTTC. Protein sequence: CASSQVASGGGYTF.

V and J are TRBV11-2 and TRBJ1-1, with unresolved D. Per germline, CDR1 SGHAT and CDR2 FQNNGV. CDR3 size: 12 residues. V was pared by 1 base and J by 5 bases, with 5 bases between. The DNA of the CDR3 is TGTGCCAGCAGCTTAGGCGTAACTGAAGCTTTCTTT. It specifies CASSLGVTEAFF.

The chain has TRBV5-4 and TRBJ2-3, with 10 nucleotides matching TRBD2. V lost 3 bases to trimming and J lost 0 bases; unmatched junction nucleotides: 7. The CDR3 contains 17 residues. Germline V gene lookup returns CDR1 SGHNT and CDR2 YYREEE (reference sequence). The DNA for the CDR3 is TGTGCCAGCAGCTGGACTAGCGGAGGCCTTAGCACAGATACGCAGTATTTT. Encoded protein: CASSWTSGGLSTDTQYF. The whole variable domain, filled in from reference TRBV5-4 and TRBJ2-3, reads ETGVTQSPTHLIKTRGQQVTLRCSSQSGHNTVSWYQQALGQGPQFIFQYYREEENGRGNFPPRFSGLQFPNYSSELNVNALELDDSALYLCASSWTSGGLSTDTQYFGPGTRLTVL.

A single count supports this clone. The chain couples TRBV5-1 to TRBJ2-5; D not certain. Per germline, CDR1 SGHRS and CDR2 YFSETQ. V was trimmed by 0 bases and J by 1 base, leaving 7 bases between them. The CDR3 spans 14 residues. The chain's CDR3 is CASSLGQIQETQYF. The DNA for the CDR3 is TGCGCCAGCAGCTTGGGTCAGATCCAAGAGACCCAGTACTTC.

This sequence joins TRBV27 and TRBJ2-4; D uncertain. The V end lost 11 bases, the J end lost 6 bases, and 14 bases lay between the germline ends. Germline V gene sequence: CDR1 MNHEY, CDR2 SMNVEV (reference sequence). CDR3 length equals 12 residues. The CDR3 DNA reads as TGTGCCGCGGTAGGAGTGGGAAACATTCAGTACTTC. This gives the protein CAAVGVGNIQYF.

This chain links TRBV4-1 with TRBJ1-4; 9 bases fit TRBD1. The V gene end was trimmed by 1 base and the J gene end by 2 bases; junction bases not matched to a gene: 8. CDR1 is MGHRA, CDR2 YSYEKL, per germline. This CDR3 has 18 residues. CDR3 nucleotides: TGCGCCAGCAGCCAAGTTACGGGACAGGGTTTCACTAATGAAAAACTGTTTTTT. Residues: CASSQVTGQGFTNEKLFF.

The V call is TRBV12-3 or TRBV12-4, the J call TRBJ1-2, with 8 nucleotides matching TRBD1. With V trimmed by 6 bases and J by 3 bases, 3 bases remained unmatched. The CDR3 is 13 residues long. The CDR3 sequence is CASRPQGDYGYTF. The CDR3 DNA reads TGTGCCAGCAGGCCACAGGGGGACTATGGCTACACCTTC.

The chain employs TRBV2 and TRBJ1-1, with TRBD1 identical over 8 bases. J lost 7 bases, V lost 6 bases, and 7 bases had no gene match. The length of the CDR3 is 13 residues. From germline, CDR1 is SNHLY and CDR2 FYNNEI. The CDR3: CASSPQGEGEAFF. The CDR3 DNA reads TGTGCCAGCAGCCCACAGGGGGAAGGTGAAGCTTTCTTT.

V gene TRBV6-5 combines with J gene TRBJ2-6, with D unclear. V lost 7 bases and J lost 1, with 5 bases in between. The length of the CDR3 is 13 residues. Germline V gene data show CDR1 as MNHEY and CDR2 as SVGAGI. In nucleotides, the CDR3 is TGTGCCAGCACTCTGTCTGGGGCCAACGTCCTGACTTTC. Translation gives CASTLSGANVLTF.

This clone was observed a few times. J is TRBJ2-7 and V is TRBV5-1, with 9 nucleotides matching TRBD2. Germline CDR1 reads SGHRS; CDR2 reads YFSETQ. The CDR3 totals 14 residues. V trimming: 4 bases; J trimming: 4 bases; junction bases outside the gene matches: 6. CDR3 bases: TGCGCCAGCAGCCAAGCGGGGGGAGAATACGAGCAGTACTTC. As protein: CASSQAGGEYEQYF.

The chain employs TRBV3-1 (or the pseudogene TRBV3-2) and TRBJ1-5; no firm D call. Trimming removed 0 bases at V and 5 bases at J, with 11 bases between. Per the germline V gene, CDR1 is LGHDT and CDR2 is YNNKEL (reference sequence). This CDR3 is 15 amino acids long. The CDR3: CASSQDRREDQPQHF. CDR3 coding DNA: TGTGCCAGCAGCCAAGACAGGAGGGAGGATCAGCCCCAGCATTTT.

J is TRBJ2-2 and V is TRBV4-1, with 8 nucleotides matching TRBD1. Germline V CDR1 and CDR2: MGHRA, YSYEKL. After removal of 5 bases from V and 4 bases from J, the junction contained 3 bases not matched to a gene. The CDR3 length is 14 residues. The CDR3 region is CASSSQGATGELFF. The CDR3 DNA follows: TGCGCCAGCAGCAGTCAGGGGGCCACCGGGGAGCTGTTTTTT.

The genes are TRBV15 and TRBJ1-2; TRBD1 is a possible D gene (5 bases). There are 15 residues in the CDR3. Germline V CDR1 and CDR2: LNHNV, YYDKDF (reference sequence). With 3 bases removed from V and 4 bases from J, the gap between germline ends came to 15 bases. The chain's CDR3 is CATSRAREASYGYTF. For the CDR3, the DNA is TGTGCCACCAGCAGGGCCAGGGAGGCTAGCTATGGCTACACCTTC.

The chain links TRBV6-4 to TRBJ2-1, with D possibly TRBD2 on 5 matching bases. This CDR3 has 16 amino acids. Germline lookup yields CDR1 MRHNA and CDR2 SNTAGT. V shed 4 bases and J shed 8 bases, with 21 bases lying between them. The CDR3 region is CASSATVGLLVDEQFF. The CDR3 DNA reads as TGTGCCAGCAGTGCCACCGTCGGACTGTTGGTTGATGAGCAGTTCTTC.

This clone was picked up a small number of times. The V and J genes are TRBV7-9 and TRBJ2-2; 10 bases map to TRBD2. CDR3 size: 15 residues. In germline, CDR1 is SEHNR, CDR2 FQNEAQ (reference sequence). V shed 7 bases, J shed 7 bases, and the junction held 9 bases outside the gene matches. The CDR3 is CASMEGTSDGGELFF. DNA of the CDR3: TGTGCCAGCATGGAGGGGACTAGCGACGGCGGGGAGCTGTTTTTT.

J is TRBJ1-5 and V is TRBV7-2; no reliable D call. This CDR3 is 13 amino acids long. Trimming took 3 bases from V and 6 from J, leaving 9 bases between them. The germline V gene has CDR1 SGHTA and CDR2 FQGNSA. CDR3 sequence: CASSFVEGQPQHF. The CDR3 bases are TGTGCCAGCAGCTTCGTGGAGGGTCAGCCCCAGCATTTT.